This T cell receptor beta chain was sequenced in a study of preoperative IRX-2 immunotherapy in early breast cancer. CDR3 length: 14 amino acids. Trimming stripped 4 bases from V and 0 bases from J, with 7 bases between. Treatment indicated: preoperative locoregional IRX-2 cytokine immunotherapy. Preoperative locoregional IRX-2 cytokine immunotherapy was tested in the phase Ib source study. Some clones are missing from TCRdb's copy, which holds only in-frame ones; the method was immunoSEQ multiplex PCR. The data hold roughly 42,000 clones, with around 77% observed a single time. Sequences were derived from tumor tissue, sampled after IRX-2 immunotherapy. The V gene is TRBV7-1, the J gene TRBJ1-5; D gene uncertain. TRBV7-1 is labeled an ORF, and its function is uncertain. The receptor comes from a human donor with breast cancer. The chain's CDR3 is CASSLVTSNQPQHF. The CDR3 coding sequence is TGTGCCAGCAGCTTGGTAACTAGCAATCAGCCCCAGCATTTT.